Listed below are T cell receptor beta chains from one sample, sequenced in a study of blood T cell repertoires in COVID-19. Some clones are missing from TCRdb's copy, which holds only in-frame ones; the method was immunoSEQ multiplex PCR. The sample lists about 400,000 clones, roughly 89% seen once, with about 1.7% in the top ten. The material sequenced was PBMCs or T cells enriched from blood (not recorded which). The receptors shown here come from a woman under 40 who had recovered from COVID-19. Each CDR3 is given with its conserved first and last residue. D genes are given only for firm matches. Some rows have no size entry. The others give once, few or many, or a class for an expanded clone.

.	TRBV18	.	TRBJ1-5	CASSPLYRDQPQHF	TGTGCCAGCTCACCACTCTACCGGGATCAGCCCCAGCATTTT
.	TRBV27	.	TRBJ1-2	CASTDYQGGYTF	TGTGCCAGCACAGACTATCAGGGGGGCTACACCTTC
.	TRBV9	.	TRBJ1-2	CASSVGDYPYGYTF	TGTGCCAGCAGCGTCGGCGACTACCCCTATGGCTACACCTTC
.	TRBV5-1	TRBD2	TRBJ2-3	CASSRIAGADTQYF	TGCGCCAGCAGCCGCATAGCGGGAGCAGATACGCAGTATTTT
once	TRBV19	.	TRBJ1-1	CASSSHHRAGEAFF	TGTGCCAGTAGTAGCCATCACAGGGCTGGTGAAGCTTTCTTT
.	TRBV15	TRBD1	TRBJ1-4	CATSRDTGGDGQRVFF	TGTGCCACCAGCAGGGATACAGGGGGCGATGGTCAACGGGTGTTTTTT
.	TRBV6-1	TRBD1	TRBJ2-4	CASSERDRENIQYF	TGTGCCAGCAGTGAACGGGACAGGGAAAACATTCAGTACTTC
.	TRBV28	TRBD2	TRBJ2-1	CASSLSIGAGEDNEQFF	TGTGCCAGCAGTTTATCTATTGGGGCGGGAGAAGATAATGAGCAGTTCTTC
.	TRBV30	TRBD1	TRBJ2-7	CAWNLGTAPEQYF	TGTGCCTGGAACCTCGGGACAGCCCCAGAGCAGTACTTC
.	TRBV11-2	.	TRBJ1-6	CASSLDRKLLHF	TGTGCCAGCAGCTTAGATCGAAAACTCCTCCACTTT
.	TRBV27	TRBD2	TRBJ2-3	CASGVAGGITDTQYF	TGTGCCAGCGGAGTTGCGGGAGGTATCACAGATACGCAGTATTTT
.	TRBV12-3/TRBV12-4	.	TRBJ1-2	CASSPSPGGYTF	TGTGCCAGCAGTCCCAGCCCGGGTGGCTACACCTTC
.	TRBV5-4	TRBD2	TRBJ2-7	CASSVTSGGSKQYF	TGTGCCAGCAGCGTTACTAGCGGGGGTTCAAAGCAGTACTTC
.	TRBV19	TRBD1	TRBJ1-5	CASSIGTGINQPQHF	TGTGCCAGTAGTATAGGGACAGGAATAAATCAGCCCCAGCATTTT
.	TRBV9	.	TRBJ1-1	CASSPQLGGTRMNTEAFF	TGTGCCAGCAGCCCACAACTTGGGGGGACTAGGATGAACACTGAAGCTTTCTTT
.	TRBV7-8	TRBD2	TRBJ2-1	CASSLLAGTGEQFF	TGTGCCAGCAGCTTACTAGCGGGGACGGGTGAGCAGTTCTTC
.	TRBV11-2	.	TRBJ1-4	CASSPPPGGDEKLFF	TGTGCCAGCAGCCCTCCCCCGGGAGGGGATGAAAAACTGTTTTTT
.	TRBV19	TRBD1	TRBJ1-2	CASTPTGGVGYTF	TGTGCCAGTACCCCGACAGGGGGTGTTGGCTACACCTTC
.	TRBV6-5	.	TRBJ1-2	CASRDRSFYGYTF	TGTGCCAGCAGGGACAGAAGCTTCTATGGCTACACCTTC
.	TRBV5-1	.	TRBJ2-1	CASSPGANEQFF	TGCGCCAGCAGCCCAGGGGCGAATGAGCAGTTCTTC
.	TRBV2	TRBD1	TRBJ2-7	CASRRTGTRYEQYF	TGTGCCAGCAGACGGACAGGGACACGCTACGAGCAGTACTTC
.	TRBV29-1	.	TRBJ1-1	CSVEWGLNTEAFF	TGCAGCGTTGAGTGGGGGCTGAACACTGAAGCTTTCTTT
.	TRBV9	TRBD2	TRBJ2-7	CASSVGGRAFEQYF	TGTGCCAGCAGCGTAGGAGGGAGGGCATTCGAGCAGTACTTC
.	TRBV14	.	TRBJ1-2	CASSQGTGHYGYTF	TGTGCCAGCAGCCAAGGAACAGGACACTATGGCTACACCTTC
.	TRBV7-3	TRBD2	TRBJ2-7	CASSPGLDYEQYF	TGTGCCAGCAGCCCCGGACTAGATTACGAGCAGTACTTC
.	TRBV7-3	.	TRBJ2-3	CASSFPSSAQYF	TGTGCCAGCAGCTTTCCTAGCAGCGCGCAGTATTTT
.	TRBV19	TRBD2	TRBJ2-4	CASSRRAGGGTVAKNIQYF	TGTGCCAGTAGTAGGAGAGCGGGAGGGGGAACCGTAGCCAAAAACATTCAGTACTTC
.	TRBV6-2/TRBV6-3	.	TRBJ2-7	CASSYDPKYYEQYF	TGTGCCAGCAGTTACGATCCTAAATACTACGAGCAGTACTTC
.	TRBV4-1	.	TRBJ1-2	CASSQDLRTRTFYGYTF	TGCGCCAGCAGCCAAGACCTCCGGACAAGAACCTTCTATGGCTACACCTTC
.	TRBV7-3	.	TRBJ2-3	CASSFSRGAVDTQYF	TGTGCCAGCAGCTTTAGCAGGGGGGCCGTAGATACGCAGTATTTT
few	TRBV3-1/TRBV3-2	.	TRBJ2-7	CASSQDIGSGSYEQYF	TGTGCCAGCAGCCAAGATATCGGGAGTGGTTCCTACGAGCAGTACTTC
.	TRBV18	.	TRBJ2-5	CASSPPRGGQETQYF	TGTGCCAGCTCACCACCGAGGGGGGGTCAAGAGACCCAGTACTTC
.	TRBV28	TRBD2	TRBJ2-1	CASGRTGAGHFEEQFF	TGTGCCAGCGGTAGGACGGGAGCGGGGCACTTTGAAGAGCAGTTCTTC
.	TRBV5-6	TRBD2	TRBJ2-7	CASSFRLAGGRYEQYF	TGTGCCAGCAGCTTTAGGCTAGCGGGAGGAAGATACGAGCAGTACTTC
.	TRBV13	TRBD2	TRBJ2-7	CASSLALAGGILSPYEQYF	TGTGCCAGCAGCTTAGCCCTAGCGGGAGGTATATTGTCCCCTTACGAGCAGTACTTC
.	TRBV4-1	.	TRBJ1-6	CASSQKPSTGLAANNSPLHF	TGCGCCAGCAGTCAAAAGCCGTCGACAGGACTAGCCGCCAATAATTCACCCCTCCACTTT
.	TRBV6-5	TRBD2	TRBJ2-5	CASIGGSGSRETQYF	TGTGCCAGCATAGGAGGTAGCGGGAGTCGAGAGACCCAGTACTTC
.	TRBV12-5	TRBD1	TRBJ2-1	CASGPTGGSYNEQFF	TGTGCTAGTGGTCCGACAGGGGGCTCCTACAATGAGCAGTTCTTC
.	TRBV30	TRBD1	TRBJ2-7	CAWNGPTGVSYEQYF	TGTGCCTGGAACGGTCCGACAGGGGTCTCCTACGAGCAGTACTTC
.	TRBV11-3	TRBD1	TRBJ2-1	CASSSTGPYNEQFF	TGTGCCAGCAGCTCGACAGGGCCTTACAATGAGCAGTTCTTC
.	TRBV6-5	.	TRBJ1-1	CASSRGGSEAFF	TGTGCCTCCAGCAGGGGCGGGTCTGAAGCTTTCTTT
.	TRBV2	.	TRBJ2-7	CASSLDIFYEQYF	TGTGCCAGCTCCTTGGACATATTCTACGAGCAGTACTTC
once	TRBV5-6	.	TRBJ2-5	CASSFGGGQETQYF	TGTGCCAGCAGCTTCGGTGGCGGTCAAGAGACCCAGTACTTC
.	TRBV3-1/TRBV3-2	.	TRBJ1-2	CASSYFYGYTF	TGTGCCAGCAGCTATTTCTATGGCTACACCTTC
.	TRBV3-1/TRBV3-2	.	TRBJ1-1	CASSPETGGRDTEAFF	TGTGCCAGCAGCCCCGAAACAGGCGGCCGCGACACTGAAGCTTTCTTT
.	TRBV7-8	.	TRBJ1-5	CASSSGFQGQPQHF	TGTGCCAGCAGTTCCGGGTTCCAGGGGCAGCCCCAGCATTTT
.	TRBV7-2	TRBD2	TRBJ2-3	CASSPAGAGPRDTQYF	TGTGCCAGCAGCCCAGCGGGGGCGGGCCCGCGGGATACGCAGTATTTT
.	TRBV14	TRBD2	TRBJ2-1	CASSPLSGGAYNEQFF	TGTGCCAGCAGCCCCTTGAGCGGGGGGGCTTACAATGAGCAGTTCTTC
.	TRBV5-1	TRBD1	TRBJ2-7	CASSATGTGYYEQYF	TGCGCCAGCAGCGCCACCGGGACAGGGTACTACGAGCAGTACTTC
.	TRBV4-1	.	TRBJ1-3	CASSQGPILSTNTIYF	TGCGCCAGCAGCCAAGGCCCCATCTTATCTACGAACACCATATATTTT
.	TRBV9	TRBD2	TRBJ2-2	CASGLAGGRGELFF	TGTGCCAGCGGCCTAGCGGGGGGACGAGGGGAGCTGTTTTTT
.	TRBV5-1	TRBD1	TRBJ1-1	CASSYQGEAEAFF	TGCGCCAGCAGTTACCAGGGGGAAGCTGAAGCTTTCTTT
.	TRBV21-1	.	TRBJ1-1	CASSPKDRERGTEAFF	TGTGCCAGCAGTCCAAAAGACAGGGAGAGAGGCACTGAAGCTTTCTTT
.	TRBV6-1	.	TRBJ1-1	CASSEQGWAFF	TGTGCCAGCAGTGAACAGGGTTGGGCTTTCTTT